These 24 T cell receptor beta chains share one sample of origin, sequenced in a study of OX40 agonist ivuxolimab in advanced cancers. The method was immunoSEQ multiplex PCR; TCRdb's version includes in-frame clones alone and lacks a portion of them. The sample consists of tens of thousands of clones, 88% of them appearing once. The specimen comprised CD4+ or CD8+ T cells sorted from blood, sampled in a trial of the OX40 agonist ivuxolimab. The source of these receptors is an adult with an advanced solid tumor such as melanoma, head and neck, liver or kidney cancer.

The chain employs TRBV5-6 and TRBJ2-2, with a weak D call TRBD1 (6 bases). The CDR3 consists of 16 residues. CDR1 and CDR2 (germline): SGHDT, YYEEEE. Trimming took off 4 bases at V and 1 base at J, with 14 bases between the two ends. In nucleotides, the CDR3 is TGTGCCAGCAGCGCCGGGACATTCCGGAACACCGGGGAGCTGTTTTTT. Protein sequence: CASSAGTFRNTGELFF. The full variable domain, rest sourced from reference TRBV5-6 and TRBJ2-2, is DAGVTQSPTHLIKTRGQQVTLRCSPKSGHDTVSWYQQALGQGPQFIFQYYEEEERQRGNFPDRFSGHQFPNYSSELNVNALLLGDSALYLCASSAGTFRNTGELFFGEGSRLTVL.

V and J are TRBV9 and TRBJ2-1; D remains unclear. Germline V gene lookup returns CDR1 SGDLS and CDR2 YYNGEE. The CDR3 extends over 16 amino acids. Trimming took 3 bases from V and 0 from J, leaving 13 bases between them. CDR3 in DNA: TGTGCCAGCAGCGGGTCGGGCCATAACTCCTACAATGAGCAGTTCTTC. It codes for CASSGSGHNSYNEQFF.

The chain joins TRBV5-6 to TRBJ1-4, with TRBD1 identical over 8 bases. In germline, CDR1 is SGHDT, CDR2 YYEEEE. V gave up 4 bases and J gave up 8 bases; unmatched junction bases: 7. The CDR3 is 14 residues long. This CDR3 is CASSPRQGNEKLFF. The CDR3, as DNA: TGTGCCAGCAGCCCGAGACAGGGGAACGAAAAACTGTTTTTT. The full variable domain, in which reference TRBV5-6 and TRBJ1-4 provide the parts outside the CDR3, is DAGVTQSPTHLIKTRGQQVTLRCSPKSGHDTVSWYQQALGQGPQFIFQYYEEEERQRGNFPDRFSGHQFPNYSSELNVNALLLGDSALYLCASSPRQGNEKLFFGSGTQLSVL.

V usage is TRBV18 and J usage is TRBJ1-1; no reliable D call. V lost 6 bases and J lost 1, with 9 bases in between. Germline CDR1 is KGHSH and CDR2 is LQKENI. The CDR3 runs to 13 residues. CDR3: CASSSSGNTEAFF. In nucleotides, the CDR3 is TGTGCCAGCTCTTCCTCAGGGAACACTGAAGCTTTCTTT. Complete variable domain (other parts from reference TRBV18 and TRBJ1-1): NAGVMQNPRHLVRRRGQEARLRCSPMKGHSHVYWYRQLPEEGLKFMVYLQKENIIDESGMPKERFSAEFPKEGPSILRIQQVVRGDSAAYFCASSSSGNTEAFFGQGTRLTVV.

V and J are TRBV28 and TRBJ1-1; 8 bases align to TRBD1. With V trimmed by 3 bases and J by 10 bases, 7 bases remained unmatched. Germline V lookup: CDR1 MDHEN, CDR2 SYDVKM. The CDR3 runs to 13 residues. CDR3 residues: CASSFTGGPGAFF. The CDR3 DNA follows: TGTGCCAGCAGTTTTACAGGGGGTCCCGGAGCTTTCTTT.

V is TRBV27 and J is TRBJ1-5; weak D call: TRBD1 (6 bases). V was cut by 5 bases and J by 2 bases, with 10 bases left in between. Germline-derived CDR1 and CDR2 are MNHEY and SMNVEV (reference sequence). The CDR3 sequence is 14 residues long. The CDR3: CASSQAGGNQPQHF. The DNA of the CDR3 is TGTGCCAGCAGTCAGGCAGGGGGCAATCAGCCCCAGCATTTT.

This chain joins TRBV27 and TRBJ1-6; unclear D gene. V lost 6 bases, J lost 0 bases, and 0 bases lay in between. Germline CDR1 and CDR2: MNHEY and SMNVEV (reference sequence). This CDR3 spans 12 amino acids. The CDR3 here is CASSSYNSPLHF. CDR3 coding DNA: TGTGCCAGCAGCTCCTATAATTCACCCCTCCACTTT.

The chain carries TRBV10-2 and TRBJ2-7, with D tentatively TRBD1 (6 bases). The CDR3 runs 13 residues. Trimming took off 0 bases at V and 6 bases at J, with 9 bases between the two ends. The germline V gene has CDR1 WSHSY and CDR2 SAAADI. CDR3 protein: CASSESKQGEQYF. The CDR3 DNA reads TGCGCCAGCAGTGAGTCGAAACAGGGCGAGCAGTACTTC.

J is TRBJ2-1 and V is TRBV5-4; 7 bases are a match to TRBD2. V trimming: 4 bases; J trimming: 4 bases; junction bases outside the gene matches: 8. This CDR3 comprises 15 residues. CDR1 SGHNT and CDR2 YYREEE come from the germline V gene (reference sequence). The CDR3 DNA reads TGTGCCAGCAGCCCCCGGGACTACAGGTACAATGAGCAGTTCTTC. It translates to CASSPRDYRYNEQFF.

V gene TRBV5-1 combines with J gene TRBJ1-4, with D possibly being TRBD1 (5 bases). The germline CDR1 and CDR2 sequences are SGHRS and YFSETQ. V was shortened by 0 bases and J by 7 bases, with 13 bases between the two germline ends. CDR3 length equals 15 residues. In DNA, the CDR3 is TGCGCCAGCAGCTTGGAGGGCAGGGCGGGTGAAAAACTGTTTTTT. Protein product: CASSLEGRAGEKLFF.

The CDR3 loop reads CASSPSGSGGELFF. CDR3 bases: TGCGCCAGCAGCCCCAGCGGGAGTGGCGGGGAGCTGTTTTTT. The chain is built from TRBV5-1 and TRBJ2-2; 8 positions match TRBD2. Trimming removed 4 bases from V and 7 bases from J; junction bases left unmatched: 6. The CDR3 sequence is 14 residues long. CDR1 and CDR2 (germline): SGHRS, YFSETQ.

This chain uses TRBV6-6 with TRBJ2-7; a weak D match, TRBD1 (5 bases). Germline CDR1 and CDR2: MNHNY and SVGAGI (reference sequence). The CDR3 is 15 amino acids. Trimming cost V 4 bases and J 5 bases, with 18 bases left between them. CDR3 sequence reads: CASSSIGVENDEQYF. CDR3 sequence (DNA): TGTGCCAGCAGTTCCATAGGGGTGGAGAACGACGAGCAGTACTTC.

The chain joins TRBV4-1 to TRBJ1-2; possible D gene TRBD1, 5 bases. This CDR3 is 14 amino acids long. V was shortened by 0 bases and J by 4 bases, with 9 bases between the two germline ends. The germline CDR1 and CDR2 sequences are MGHRA and YSYEKL. DNA for the CDR3: TGCGCCAGCAGCCAAGAAAGGGGAGGCTATGGCTACACCTTC. It codes for CASSQERGGYGYTF.

The chain's CDR3 is CASSSRAAFSNQPQHF. DNA for the CDR3: TGTGCCAGCAGTTCCCGGGCAGCCTTTAGCAATCAGCCCCAGCATTTT. The rearrangement uses TRBV28 and TRBJ1-5; no reliable D call. The CDR3 has 16 amino acids. V lost 4 bases and J 0 bases, leaving 13 bases between the germline ends. Germline loops: CDR1 MDHEN, CDR2 SYDVKM.

A few counts support this clone. This sequence joins TRBV28 and TRBJ2-7, with 7 bases that match TRBD2. CDR1 is MDHEN, CDR2 SYDVKM, per germline. The CDR3 runs 12 residues. V lost 8 bases to trimming and J lost 0 bases; unmatched junction nucleotides: 1. This CDR3 is CASSGGSYEQYF. CDR3 nucleotide sequence: TGTGCCAGCTCGGGGGGCTCCTACGAGCAGTACTTC.

The chain has TRBV10-2 and TRBJ2-7, with D perhaps matching TRBD1 (6 bases). Germline CDR1 WSHSY, CDR2 SAAADI. The CDR3 contains 14 residues. Trimming shortened V by 6 bases and J by 4 bases, and 16 bases separated the two germline ends. The DNA for the CDR3 is TGCGCCAGCAGGACGCGTCGGACAGCGTACGAGCAGTACTTC. Amino acids: CASRTRRTAYEQYF.

The rearrangement joins TRBV5-5 to TRBJ2-3; D perhaps matches TRBD2 (6 bases). CDR3 length equals 15 residues. The germline V and J ends were trimmed by 2 bases and 5 bases, with 15 bases remaining between them. Per germline, CDR1 SGHKS and CDR2 YYEKEE (reference sequence). Written as DNA, the CDR3 is TGTGCCAGCAGCTTCAGCGGGTTCTCCGGAGATACGCAGTATTTT. Translation: CASSFSGFSGDTQYF.

The V gene is TRBV28, the J gene TRBJ2-1; unclear D gene. Germline V gene lookup returns CDR1 MDHEN and CDR2 SYDVKM. This CDR3 is 14 amino acids long. V gave up 6 bases and J gave up 5 bases, with 14 bases separating them. Here the CDR3 DNA reads TGTGCCAGCAGAGAGAACTACCTTAACAATGAGCAGTTCTTC. It specifies CASRENYLNNEQFF. The full variable domain, with the rest looked up from reference TRBV28 and TRBJ2-1, is DVKVTQSSRYLVKRTGEKVFLECVQDMDHENMFWYRQDPGLGLRLIYFSYDVKMKEKGDIPEGYSVSREKKERFSLILESASTNQTSMYLCASRENYLNNEQFFGPGTRLTVL.

This clone appeared a single time. The chain is built from TRBV2 and TRBJ1-1; D gene unclear. V was cut by 6 bases and J by 9 bases, with 5 bases left in between. Per the germline V gene, CDR1 is SNHLY and CDR2 is FYNNEI. The CDR3 is made up of 9 amino acids. The CDR3 sequence: CASSYKAFF. The CDR3 DNA sequence: TGTGCCAGCAGCTATAAAGCTTTCTTT.

The chain links TRBV5-1 to TRBJ2-7, with D perhaps given as TRBD1 or TRBD2 (5 bases each). CDR1 is SGHRS, CDR2 YFSETQ, per germline. Trimming took 0 bases from V and 7 from J, leaving 20 bases between them. The CDR3 contains 16 residues. This CDR3 is CASSLGVGTAFGEQYF. The DNA of the CDR3 is TGCGCCAGCAGCTTGGGGGTAGGGACCGCCTTCGGTGAGCAGTACTTC.

The chain is built from TRBV19 and TRBJ2-5; D may be TRBD1 (5 bases). The CDR3 extends over 13 amino acids. Germline loops: CDR1 LNHDA, CDR2 SQIVND (reference sequence). V was cut by 5 bases and J by 5 bases, with 12 bases left in between. The CDR3: CASSGMGQETQYF. CDR3 DNA: TGTGCCAGTAGTGGCATGGGGCAGGAGACCCAGTACTTC.

The chain employs TRBV10-3 and TRBJ2-7; 12 bases fit TRBD2. Germline lookup yields CDR1 ENHRY and CDR2 SYGVKD. Losses at the gene ends were 3 bases for V and 4 bases for J; bases not matched to a gene: 4. The CDR3 runs 15 residues. This CDR3 reads CAISEGLAGGYEQYF. DNA for the CDR3: TGTGCCATCAGTGAAGGGCTAGCGGGAGGGTACGAGCAGTACTTC.

The J gene is TRBJ1-1, the V gene TRBV5-6; 8 nucleotides match TRBD1. Germline-derived CDR1 and CDR2 are SGHDT and YYEEEE. The CDR3 is 16 residues long. V shed 1 base and J 1 base; nucleotides not matched to a gene: 6. CDR3 protein: CASSLRLTGANTEAFF. CDR3 nucleotides: TGTGCCAGCAGCTTGCGGCTGACAGGGGCGAACACTGAAGCTTTCTTT.

As to this clone: This same CDR3 is encoded by further DNA sequences in the sample. The rearrangement uses TRBV28 and TRBJ1-1; D unresolved. The CDR3 consists of 12 residues. The germline V gene encodes CDR1 MDHEN and CDR2 SYDVKM. V lost 4 bases to trimming and J lost 2 bases, with 5 bases between them. The CDR3 coding sequence is TGTGCCAGCAGTTCGGGAAACACTGAAGCTTTCTTT. Translating it yields CASSSGNTEAFF.